A selection of T cell receptor beta chains follows, all from one sample in a study of blood T cell repertoires in COVID-19. The protocol was immunoSEQ multiplex PCR, while the TCRdb copy is restricted to in-frame clones and leaves out a portion. The sample consists of around 150,000 clones, more than 60% of them appearing once. Sequences were obtained from peripheral blood. These receptors came from a man aged 70 or older with acute or convalescent COVID-19. Both conserved end residues are part of each CDR3. D genes are given only for firm matches. Clone size appears in some rows only: once, few, many, or a class for an expanded clone.

d_gene: TRBD1; j_gene: TRBJ1-1; abundance: NA; v_gene: TRBV19; CDR3aa: CASSNRQGPYEAFF; CDR3nt: TGTGCCAGTAGTAATAGACAGGGACCATATGAAGCTTTCTTT
d_gene: NA; j_gene: TRBJ2-7; abundance: few; v_gene: TRBV28; CDR3aa: CASSLSVVGSYEQYF; CDR3nt: TGTGCCAGCAGCCTTTCCGTAGTCGGTTCCTACGAGCAGTACTTC
d_gene: TRBD1; j_gene: TRBJ2-1; abundance: once; v_gene: TRBV10-3; CDR3aa: CAIGGGGQGVNEQFF; CDR3nt: TGTGCCATCGGGGGCGGGGGACAGGGTGTGAATGAGCAGTTCTTC
d_gene: TRBD1; j_gene: TRBJ1-3; abundance: once; v_gene: TRBV11-2; CDR3aa: CASSWTGRGGTGNTIYF; CDR3nt: TGTGCCAGCAGCTGGACAGGCCGTGGAGGAACTGGAAACACCATATATTTT
d_gene: TRBD2; j_gene: TRBJ2-5; abundance: NA; v_gene: TRBV11-2; CDR3aa: CASSPGTSGKETQYF; CDR3nt: TGTGCCAGCAGCCCCGGGACTAGCGGGAAAGAGACCCAGTACTTC
d_gene: TRBD1; j_gene: TRBJ1-5; abundance: NA; v_gene: TRBV28; CDR3aa: CASSSDQGASNQPQHF; CDR3nt: TGTGCCAGCAGTTCCGATCAGGGGGCAAGCAATCAGCCCCAGCATTTT
d_gene: NA; j_gene: TRBJ2-1; abundance: NA; v_gene: TRBV24-1; CDR3aa: CATSGTGFEQFF; CDR3nt: TGTGCCACCAGTGGAACAGGGTTTGAGCAGTTCTTC
d_gene: NA; j_gene: TRBJ2-5; abundance: NA; v_gene: TRBV7-9; CDR3aa: CASSFFAGRGGQETQYF; CDR3nt: TGTGCCAGCAGCTTCTTCGCAGGGAGAGGGGGCCAAGAGACCCAGTACTTC
d_gene: TRBD2; j_gene: TRBJ2-5; abundance: NA; v_gene: TRBV4-3; CDR3aa: CASSQGGIAGGETQYF; CDR3nt: TGCGCCAGCAGCCAAGGCGGTATAGCGGGAGGGGAGACCCAGTACTTC
d_gene: TRBD1; j_gene: TRBJ2-6; abundance: NA; v_gene: TRBV5-1; CDR3aa: CASSLAHRGSGANVLTF; CDR3nt: TGCGCCAGCAGCTTGGCCCACAGGGGCTCTGGGGCCAACGTCCTGACTTTC
d_gene: TRBD1; j_gene: TRBJ1-1; abundance: NA; v_gene: TRBV3-1/TRBV3-2; CDR3aa: CASRRGQGNTEAFF; CDR3nt: TGTGCCAGCAGGCGGGGACAGGGGAACACTGAAGCTTTCTTT
d_gene: TRBD1; j_gene: TRBJ2-4; abundance: once; v_gene: TRBV27; CDR3aa: CASSSTGVAKNIQYF; CDR3nt: TGTGCCAGCAGTTCCACAGGGGTAGCCAAAAACATTCAGTACTTC
d_gene: NA; j_gene: TRBJ1-1; abundance: NA; v_gene: TRBV5-4; CDR3aa: CASSNKGGRANTEAFF; CDR3nt: TGTGCCAGCAGCAATAAAGGGGGAAGGGCTAACACTGAAGCTTTCTTT
d_gene: TRBD1; j_gene: TRBJ2-1; abundance: NA; v_gene: TRBV4-2; CDR3aa: CASSQDFAQGAHNEQFF; CDR3nt: TGTGCCAGCAGCCAAGATTTCGCTCAGGGGGCGCACAATGAGCAGTTCTTC
d_gene: TRBD1; j_gene: TRBJ1-6; abundance: NA; v_gene: TRBV6-5; CDR3aa: CASSYRDSKAPLHF; CDR3nt: TGTGCCAGCAGTTACCGGGACAGCAAAGCACCCCTCCACTTT
d_gene: TRBD1; j_gene: TRBJ2-3; abundance: NA; v_gene: TRBV10-3; CDR3aa: CATAPGTGAETQYF; CDR3nt: TGTGCCACTGCCCCGGGGACAGGGGCTGAAACGCAGTATTTT
d_gene: TRBD2; j_gene: TRBJ2-5; abundance: NA; v_gene: TRBV29-1; CDR3aa: CSVMVSGGLQETQYF; CDR3nt: TGCAGCGTTATGGTTAGCGGGGGGCTCCAAGAGACCCAGTACTTC
d_gene: TRBD2; j_gene: TRBJ2-7; abundance: NA; v_gene: TRBV5-1; CDR3aa: CASSLSAGVYEQYF; CDR3nt: TGCGCCAGCAGCTTGTCAGCGGGGGTCTACGAGCAGTACTTC